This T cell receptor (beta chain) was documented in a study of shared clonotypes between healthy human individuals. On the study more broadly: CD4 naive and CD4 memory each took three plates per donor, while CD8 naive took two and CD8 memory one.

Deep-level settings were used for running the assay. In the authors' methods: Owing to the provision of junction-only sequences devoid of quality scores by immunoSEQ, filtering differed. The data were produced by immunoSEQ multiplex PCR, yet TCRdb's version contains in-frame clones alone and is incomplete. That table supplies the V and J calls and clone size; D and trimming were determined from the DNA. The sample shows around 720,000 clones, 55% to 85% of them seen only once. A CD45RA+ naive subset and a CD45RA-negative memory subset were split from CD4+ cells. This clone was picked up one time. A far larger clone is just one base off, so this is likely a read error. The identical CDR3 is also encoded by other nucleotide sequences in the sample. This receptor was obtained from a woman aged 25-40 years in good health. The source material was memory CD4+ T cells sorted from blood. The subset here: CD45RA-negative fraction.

The CDR3 protein is CASSRLGGTDTQYF. The CDR3, as DNA: TGTGCCAGCAGCCGACTGGGGGGCACAGATACGCAATATTTT. The genes are TRBV6-6 and TRBJ2-3, with D tentatively TRBD1 or TRBD2 (6 bases each). From germline, CDR1 is MNHNY and CDR2 SVGAGI (reference sequence). The CDR3 extends over 14 amino acids.